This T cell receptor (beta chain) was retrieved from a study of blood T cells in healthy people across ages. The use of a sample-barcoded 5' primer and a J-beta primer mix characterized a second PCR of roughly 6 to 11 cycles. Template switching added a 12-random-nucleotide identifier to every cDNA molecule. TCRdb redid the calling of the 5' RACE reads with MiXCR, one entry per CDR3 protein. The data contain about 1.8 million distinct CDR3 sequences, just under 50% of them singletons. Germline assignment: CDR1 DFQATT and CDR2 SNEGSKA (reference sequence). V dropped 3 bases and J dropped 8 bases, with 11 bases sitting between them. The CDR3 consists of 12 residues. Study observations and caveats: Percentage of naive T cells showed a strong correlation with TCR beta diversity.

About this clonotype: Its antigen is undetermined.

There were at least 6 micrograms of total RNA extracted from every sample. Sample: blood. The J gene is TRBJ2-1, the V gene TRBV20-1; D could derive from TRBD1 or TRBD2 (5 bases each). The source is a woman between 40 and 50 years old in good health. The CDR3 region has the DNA TGCAGTGCTAGGGTGAGGGGCGATGAGCAGTTCTTC. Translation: CSARVRGDEQFF.